This T cell receptor beta chain was identified in a study of T cells in Graves' hyperthyroidism and ophthalmopathy. Study at large: Blood from the periphery was taken at initial diagnosis, before any treatment. Overall study findings and caveats: Blood also held most thyroid clonotypes expanded beyond 0.001.

There were TCR beta CDR3 regions amplified from RNA transcripts. During a first-round RT-PCR of the TCR CDR3, the HTBI primer set was used. TCRdb reprocessed the multiplex PCR reads with MiXCR, giving one entry per CDR3 protein. The table has 450,000 to 550,000 distinct CDR3 sequences, around 22% seen once. Patients were excluded because of uncontrolled infection, other autoimmune disease, pregnancy or lactation. Used for diagnoses were clinical symptoms, serum thyroxine and TRAb, thyroid ultrasound and orbital computed tomography. As concerns this clonotype: The antigen is unknown.

This CDR3 region has 16 residues. J gave up 0 bases and V 8 bases, and 12 bases lay outside the gene matches. Germline V gene data show CDR1 as LNHNV and CDR2 as YYDKDF (reference sequence). This chain links TRBV15 with TRBJ1-1; 7 bases line up with TRBD1. The sequenced sample consisted of blood. The receptor was isolated from a woman younger than 45 with Graves' ophthalmopathy. The CDR3 DNA follows: TGTGCCACCTACCGACAGGGCCCCCCGTTGAACACTGAAGCTTTCTTT. The encoded protein is CATYRQGPPLNTEAFF.